The 9 T cell receptor beta chains listed next were all sequenced from one sample in a study of blood T cells in healthy people across ages. A second PCR, run for roughly 7 to 12 cycles, used a sample-barcoded 5' primer plus a J-beta primer mix. Each CDR3 protein is one row after TCRdb ran MiXCR on the 5' RACE reads. The table has over 750,000 distinct CDR3 sequences, roughly 25% seen once; the top ten hold 9.4%. These data were also reused for a study on T cells of mothers and their children.

Sequenced input: blood. The origin of the receptors is a boy between 10 and 17 years old in good health.

This clonotype was seen only a few times. The chain has TRBV25-1 and TRBJ2-1; D is unclear. With 1 base removed from V and 7 bases from J, the gap between germline ends came to 11 bases. The V gene's germline CDR1 is MGHDK and CDR2 SYGVNS. The CDR3 extends over 14 amino acids. DNA of the CDR3: TGTGCCAGCAGTGAATCGGACCGCTGGAATGAGCAGTTCTTC. This sequence encodes CASSESDRWNEQFF.

The chain joins TRBV7-9 to TRBJ1-1; D remains unclear. The ends were cut back, 1 base at V and 0 bases at J, with 6 bases in the middle. This CDR3 contains 14 residues. Germline CDR1 SEHNR, CDR2 FQNEAQ (reference sequence). CDR3 DNA sequence: TGTGCCAGCAGCTTAGAAGGGATGAACACTGAAGCTTTCTTT. It encodes CASSLEGMNTEAFF.

The chain recombines TRBV4-1 with TRBJ2-1; perhaps TRBD2 as D (5 bases). The DNA end is more similar to TRBJ2-5, so the J call may be wrong. Germline V gene sequence: CDR1 MGHRA, CDR2 YSYEKL. The CDR3 extends over 14 amino acids. As DNA, the CDR3 is TGCGCCAGCAGCCACCAACTAGAGCTCGAGACCCAGTACTTC. Translated, it gives CASSHQLELETQYF.

CDR3 DNA sequence: TGTGCCATCAGTGTTGGGTCAAACACTGAAGCTTTCTTT. Translated, it gives CAISVGSNTEAFF. This sequence joins TRBV10-3 and TRBJ1-1; D not certain. The germline V gene has CDR1 ENHRY and CDR2 SYGVKD. V lost 4 bases, J lost 2 bases, and 8 bases lay in between. CDR3 size: 13 residues.

This clonotype occurred a few times. The genes are TRBV2 and TRBJ2-6; D is undetermined. V gave up 3 bases and J gave up 0 bases, with 9 bases separating them. The CDR3 contains 16 residues. The germline V gene encodes CDR1 SNHLY and CDR2 FYNNEI. This CDR3 reads CASSEHGPSGANVLTF. The CDR3 nucleotides read TGTGCCAGCAGTGAGCACGGCCCCTCTGGGGCCAACGTCCTGACTTTC.

This clonotype was detected only a few times. This chain joins TRBV29-1 and TRBJ2-5; D is uncertain. The CDR3 has 13 residues. The V gene's germline CDR1 is SQVTM and CDR2 ANQGSEA. V dropped 5 bases and J dropped 1 base, with 11 bases sitting between them. The CDR3 nucleotides read TGCAGCGTTTATAAGACCCTCCAAGAGACCCAGTACTTC. Its protein product is CSVYKTLQETQYF.

Only a few counts were recorded for this clonotype. This chain links TRBV12-3 or TRBV12-4 with TRBJ2-7; TRBD2 matches 7 bases. The CDR3 has 14 amino acids. J was trimmed by 3 bases and V by 7 bases; bases with no gene match: 9. CDR3 amino acids: CASNLGGGNYEQYF. CDR3 DNA: TGTGCCAGCAACCTTGGCGGGGGTAACTACGAGCAGTACTTC.

The chain carries TRBV11-2 and TRBJ2-5; perhaps TRBD2 as D (5 bases). The germline V and J ends were trimmed by 4 bases and 1 base, with 13 bases remaining between them. Germline V gene data show CDR1 as SGHAT and CDR2 as FQNNGV. The CDR3 contains 15 residues. DNA of the CDR3: TGTGCCAGCAGCTATTCAGCGGACCTCCAAGAGACCCAGTACTTC. Its protein product is CASSYSADLQETQYF. Full variable domain (missing parts from reference TRBV11-2 and TRBJ2-5): EAGVAQSPRYKIIEKRQSVAFWCNPISGHATLYWYQQILGQGPKLLIQFQNNGVVDDSQLPKDRFSAERLKGVDSTLKIQPAKLEDSAVYLCASSYSADLQETQYFGPGTRLLVL.

This clonotype was counted a few times. The chain has TRBV4-1 and TRBJ1-2; D gene unclear. V gave up 5 bases and J gave up 5 bases, with 15 bases separating them. CDR1 and CDR2 (germline): MGHRA, YSYEKL. The CDR3 is 14 residues long. DNA for the CDR3: TGCGCCAGCAGCGCCACCGAGGCGGTGTATGGCTACACCTTC. Translating gives CASSATEAVYGYTF.